Following are 8 T cell receptor beta chains from one sample sequenced in a study of cytotoxic CD8 clonotypes in ibrutinib-treated CLL (dated by TCRdb to 2020 to 2023). The library was built by means of the immunoSEQ multiplex PCR assay. What TCRdb holds here is the immuneACCESS table cut down to in-frame rearrangements. Part of the clones is not present; checked against another copy, under half of the missing clones reflect an unresolved V gene, and the others are unexplained. Counted in this sample were 70,000 to 80,000 clones; around 78% of them appeared once. 38% of the sample is held by the ten biggest clonotypes. The sample's time point label, decoded: around 25 months on ibrutinib. The material sequenced was PBMCs, taken after 24 months of ibrutinib treatment. These receptors were taken from a human donor with chronic lymphocytic leukemia.

The CDR3 sequence: CASSLVSGAETQYF. Written as DNA, the CDR3 is TGTGCCAGCAGCTTAGTGTCCGGCGCTGAGACCCAGTACTTC. The chain links TRBV7-7 to TRBJ2-5; the D is unclear. The CDR3 has 14 amino acids. Trimming pared 1 base from V and 5 bases from J, leaving 11 bases between. Looked up from germline, CDR1 is SSHAT and CDR2 is FNYEAQ (reference sequence).

Details on this clone: Other DNA variants within this sample encode the same CDR3. V is TRBV20-1 and J is TRBJ2-3, with unresolved D. Germline V CDR1 and CDR2: DFQATT, SNEGSKA (reference sequence). Between the trimmed V and J ends, which lost 5 bases and 3 bases, there was a span of 6 bases. This CDR3 spans 11 amino acids. The CDR3 spells CSAPRTDTQYF. For the CDR3, the DNA is TGCAGTGCTCCCCGGACAGATACGCAGTATTTT.

The chain uses TRBV4-1 and TRBJ1-2; the D is unclear. CDR1 and CDR2 from the germline V gene are MGHRA and YSYEKL. Trimming cost V 4 bases and J 8 bases, with 26 bases left between them. The CDR3 totals 17 residues. The CDR3: CASSPIPKQSVKAGYTF. The CDR3 region has the DNA TGCGCCAGCAGCCCCATTCCAAAACAAAGTGTAAAGGCGGGCTACACCTTC.

The chain carries TRBV15 and TRBJ2-4; TRBD1 matches 8 bases. Germline-derived CDR1 and CDR2 are LNHNV and YYDKDF (reference sequence). J was trimmed by 7 bases and V by 4 bases; bases with no gene match: 9. CDR3 length equals 15 residues. The CDR3 region has the DNA TGTGCCACCAGCACTCGGACAGGGAGAGCGAACATTCAGTACTTC. This codes for CATSTRTGRANIQYF.

The chain uses TRBV6-6 and TRBJ2-3, with 7 bases identical to TRBD2. Germline values: CDR1 MNHNY, CDR2 SVGAGI (reference sequence). The CDR3 runs to 13 residues. V lost 3 bases, J lost 15 bases, and 12 bases stayed unmatched. CDR3: CASSYSLAEPTYF. Written as DNA, the CDR3 is TGTGCCAGCAGTTATAGCCTAGCGGAACCTACTTATTTT.

The chain uses TRBV5-1 and TRBJ2-7; 9 bases match TRBD1. Trimming removed 4 bases from V and 5 bases from J; junction bases left unmatched: 7. CDR3 size: 14 residues. Looked up from germline, CDR1 is SGHRS and CDR2 is YFSETQ. The CDR3 region has the DNA TGCGCCAGCAGCCAACAGGGGGCGATCAACGAGCAGTACTTC. This sequence encodes CASSQQGAINEQYF. The full variable domain, with the rest looked up from reference TRBV5-1 and TRBJ2-7, is KAGVTQTPRYLIKTRGQQVTLSCSPISGHRSVSWYQQTPGQGLQFLFEYFSETQRNKGNFPGRFSGRQFSNSRSEMNVSTLELGDSALYLCASSQQGAINEQYFGPGTRLTVT.

The rearrangement joins TRBV11-2 to TRBJ2-7; TRBD2 might be the D (6 bases). Germline loops: CDR1 SGHAT, CDR2 FQNNGV. The CDR3 is 14 amino acids. V lost 6 bases and J lost 0, with 12 bases in between. The CDR3 bases are TGTGCCAGCAGGATAGGGACTCTCTCCTACGAGCAGTACTTC. Translated, it gives CASRIGTLSYEQYF.

The chain employs TRBV19 and TRBJ2-2, with 10 bases fitting TRBD1. The germline V gene encodes CDR1 LNHDA and CDR2 SQIVND (reference sequence). The ends lost 7 bases at V and 6 bases at J; junction bases unmatched: 8. CDR3 length equals 15 residues. The CDR3 region has the DNA TGTGCCAGTATCGGAACCGGGACAGGGGCCGGGGAGCTGTTTTTT. Amino acid sequence: CASIGTGTGAGELFF.